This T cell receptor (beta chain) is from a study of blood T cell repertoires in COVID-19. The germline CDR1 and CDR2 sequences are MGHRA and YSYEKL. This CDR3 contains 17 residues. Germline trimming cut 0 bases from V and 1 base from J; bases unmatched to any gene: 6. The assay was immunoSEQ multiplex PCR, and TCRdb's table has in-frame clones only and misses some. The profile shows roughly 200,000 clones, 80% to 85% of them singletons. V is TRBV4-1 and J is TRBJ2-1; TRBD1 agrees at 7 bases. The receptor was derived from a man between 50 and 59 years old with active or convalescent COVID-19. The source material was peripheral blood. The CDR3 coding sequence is TGCGCCAGCAGCCAAGATAGGAGCAGGGGGTCCTACAATGAGCAGTTCTTC. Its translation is CASSQDRSRGSYNEQFF.